This T cell receptor beta chain came from a study of T-cell memory formation after mild COVID-19. The CDR3 is 14 residues long. Losses at the gene ends were 5 bases for V and 7 bases for J; bases not matched to a gene: 11. CDR1 and CDR2 from the germline V gene are SGHKS and YYEKEE (reference sequence). This clonotype was detected a few times. As yet, its antigen is unknown. MiXCR, applied by TCRdb to the 5' RACE reads, yields one record per CDR3 protein. The sample has roughly 320,000 distinct CDR3 sequences; over 25% are singletons. Whole-study results and caveats: Some responding clones appeared in pre-infection memory, suggesting cross-reactive memory joined. While clones contracting from day 15 to 85 were balanced between CD4 and CD8, later expanders leaned CD4+.

V is TRBV5-5 and J is TRBJ2-7; the match to TRBD1 covers 8 bases. The material sequenced was PBMCs or a T cell subset sorted from them (not recorded which). This TCR was sampled from an adult woman who had mild COVID-19 (a few samples of this study predate the infection). Cell type and time point are not known. In nucleotides, the CDR3 is TGTGCCAGCAGGGTTACCTCAGGGGGCGATGAGCAGTACTTC. As protein: CASRVTSGGDEQYF.